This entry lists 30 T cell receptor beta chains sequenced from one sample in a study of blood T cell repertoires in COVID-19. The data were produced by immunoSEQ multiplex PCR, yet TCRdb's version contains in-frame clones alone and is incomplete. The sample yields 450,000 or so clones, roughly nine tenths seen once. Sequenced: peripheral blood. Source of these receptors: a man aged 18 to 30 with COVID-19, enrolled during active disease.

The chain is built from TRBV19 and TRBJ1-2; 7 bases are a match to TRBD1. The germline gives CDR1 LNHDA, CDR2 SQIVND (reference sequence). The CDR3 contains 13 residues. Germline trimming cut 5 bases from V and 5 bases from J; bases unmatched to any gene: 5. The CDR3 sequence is CASSAPGQYGYTF. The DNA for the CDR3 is TGTGCCAGTAGTGCCCCGGGACAGTATGGCTACACCTTC.

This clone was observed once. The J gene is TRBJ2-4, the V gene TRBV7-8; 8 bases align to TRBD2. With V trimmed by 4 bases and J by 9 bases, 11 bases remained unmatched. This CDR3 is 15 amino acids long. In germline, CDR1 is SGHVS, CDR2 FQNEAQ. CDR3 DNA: TGTGCCAGCAGCTCAGGGCGGGAGGCGGGGGGCATTCAGTACTTC. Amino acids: CASSSGREAGGIQYF.

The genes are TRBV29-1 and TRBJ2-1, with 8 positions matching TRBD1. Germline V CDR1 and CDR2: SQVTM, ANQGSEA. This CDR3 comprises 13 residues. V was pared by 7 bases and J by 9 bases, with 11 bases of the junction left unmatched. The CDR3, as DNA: TGCAGCGACGGACAGGGTCTTGGAAGTGAGCAGTTCTTC. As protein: CSDGQGLGSEQFF.

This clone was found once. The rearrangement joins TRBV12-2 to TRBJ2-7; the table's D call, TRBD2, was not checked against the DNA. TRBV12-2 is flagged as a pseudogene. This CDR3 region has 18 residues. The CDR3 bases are TGTGCAAGTCGGTTCCGGGACAGGGCTGGGACTAGCCTCTACGAGCAGTACTTC. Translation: CASRFRDRAGTSLYEQYF.

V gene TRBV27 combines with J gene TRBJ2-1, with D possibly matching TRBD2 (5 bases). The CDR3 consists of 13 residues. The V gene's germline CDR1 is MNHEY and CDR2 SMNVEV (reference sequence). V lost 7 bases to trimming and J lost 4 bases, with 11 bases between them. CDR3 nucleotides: TGTGCCAGCAACGGGATGAATTACAATGAGCAGTTCTTC. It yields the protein CASNGMNYNEQFF.

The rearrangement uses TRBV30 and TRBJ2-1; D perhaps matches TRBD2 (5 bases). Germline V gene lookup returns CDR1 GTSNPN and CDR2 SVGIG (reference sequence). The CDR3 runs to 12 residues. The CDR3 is CAGGSSYNEQFF. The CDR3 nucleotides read TGTGCGGGTGGGAGCTCCTACAATGAGCAGTTCTTC. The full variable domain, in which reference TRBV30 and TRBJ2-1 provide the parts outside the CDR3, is SQTIHQWPATLVQPVGSPLSLECTVEGTSNPNLYWYRQAAGRGLQLLFYSVGIGQISSEVPQNLSASRPQDRQFILSSKKLLLSDSGFYLCAGGSSYNEQFFGPGTRLTVL.

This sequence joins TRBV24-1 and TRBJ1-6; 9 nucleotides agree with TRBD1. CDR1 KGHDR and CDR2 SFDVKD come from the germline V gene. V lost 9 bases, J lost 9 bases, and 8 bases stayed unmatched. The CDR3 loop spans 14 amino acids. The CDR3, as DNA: TGTGCCACCGGTGGACAGGGGTTAGGTTCACCCCTCCACTTT. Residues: CATGGQGLGSPLHF.

CDR3: CASSLKLAGWDEQYF. CDR3 DNA: TGTGCCAGCAGCTTAAAACTAGCGGGTTGGGACGAGCAGTACTTC. The V gene is TRBV7-3, the J gene TRBJ2-7, with 9 bases identical to TRBD2. Per the germline V gene, CDR1 is SGHTA and CDR2 is FQGTGA. The CDR3 is 15 amino acids. With 1 base clipped from V and 5 bases from J, the junction kept 6 bases outside the gene matches.

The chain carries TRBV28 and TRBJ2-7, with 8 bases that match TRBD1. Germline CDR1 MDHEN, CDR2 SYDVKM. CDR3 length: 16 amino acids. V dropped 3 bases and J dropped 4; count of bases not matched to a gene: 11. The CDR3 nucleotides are TGTGCCAGCAGTTTGGAGTTGGGGACAGGTCGGTACGAGCAGTACTTC. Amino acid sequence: CASSLELGTGRYEQYF.

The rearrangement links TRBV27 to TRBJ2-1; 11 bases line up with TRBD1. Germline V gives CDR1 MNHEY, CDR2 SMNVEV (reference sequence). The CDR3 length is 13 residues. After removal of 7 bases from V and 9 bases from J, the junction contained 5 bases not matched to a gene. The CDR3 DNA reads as TGTGCCAGCATAGGGACAGGGGGTCGTGAGCAGTTCTTC. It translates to CASIGTGGREQFF.

CDR3 sequence reads: CASSEEKVTHNTGELFF. DNA for the CDR3: TGCGCCAGCAGTGAAGAAAAGGTGACACATAACACCGGGGAGCTGTTTTTT. The rearrangement uses TRBV10-2 and TRBJ2-2; no clear D gene. Germline-derived CDR1 and CDR2 are WSHSY and SAAADI. V shed 3 bases and J shed 2 bases, with 16 bases lying between them. The CDR3 runs 17 residues.

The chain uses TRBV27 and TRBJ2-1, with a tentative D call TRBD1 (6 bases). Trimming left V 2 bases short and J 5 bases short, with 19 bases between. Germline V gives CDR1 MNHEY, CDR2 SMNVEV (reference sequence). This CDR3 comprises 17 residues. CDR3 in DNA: TGTGCCAGCAGTTTAAGTTTACAGGGCCATCCTAACAATGAGCAGTTCTTC. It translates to CASSLSLQGHPNNEQFF.

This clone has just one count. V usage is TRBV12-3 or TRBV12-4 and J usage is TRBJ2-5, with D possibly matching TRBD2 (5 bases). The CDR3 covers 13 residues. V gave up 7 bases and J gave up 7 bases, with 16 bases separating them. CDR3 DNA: TGTGCCAGCACCAAAGACTACCGGGGGACCCAGTACTTC. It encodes CASTKDYRGTQYF.

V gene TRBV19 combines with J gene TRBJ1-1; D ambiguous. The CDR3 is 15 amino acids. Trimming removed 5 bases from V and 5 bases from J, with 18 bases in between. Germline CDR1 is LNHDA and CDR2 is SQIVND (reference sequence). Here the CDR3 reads CASSLAPRPSTEAFF. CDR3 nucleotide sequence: TGTGCCAGTAGTCTGGCCCCTCGCCCCAGTACTGAAGCTTTCTTT. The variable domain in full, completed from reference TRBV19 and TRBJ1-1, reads DGGITQSPKYLFRKEGQNVTLSCEQNLNHDAMYWYRQDPGQGLRLIYYSQIVNDFQKGDIAEGYSVSREKKESFPLTVTSAQKNPTAFYLCASSLAPRPSTEAFFGQGTRLTVV.

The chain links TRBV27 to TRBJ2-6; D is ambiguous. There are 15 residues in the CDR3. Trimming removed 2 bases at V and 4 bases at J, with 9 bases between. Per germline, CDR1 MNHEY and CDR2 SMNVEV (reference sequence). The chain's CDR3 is CASSLPSPGANVLTF. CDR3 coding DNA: TGTGCCAGCAGTTTACCTTCCCCCGGGGCCAACGTCCTGACTTTC.

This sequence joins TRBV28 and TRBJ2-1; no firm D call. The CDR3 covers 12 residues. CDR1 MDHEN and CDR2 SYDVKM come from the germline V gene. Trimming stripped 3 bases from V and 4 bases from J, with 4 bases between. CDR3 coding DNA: TGTGCCAGCAGTTTCCTGTACAATGAGCAGTTCTTC. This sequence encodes CASSFLYNEQFF.

Here the CDR3 DNA reads TGTGCCAGCAGCTTATTCCTCGAGCAGTACTTC. Its protein is CASSLFLEQYF. This chain uses TRBV7-9 with TRBJ2-7; D not certain. This CDR3 comprises 11 residues. Germline V gene data show CDR1 as SEHNR and CDR2 as FQNEAQ (reference sequence). V dropped 2 bases and J dropped 6 bases, with 5 bases sitting between them.

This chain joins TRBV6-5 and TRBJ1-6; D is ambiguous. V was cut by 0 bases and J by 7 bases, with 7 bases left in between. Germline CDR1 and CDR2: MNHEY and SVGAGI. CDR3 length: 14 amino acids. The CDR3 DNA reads TGTGCCAGCAGTTACTCAACAGCAAATTCACCCCTCCACTTT. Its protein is CASSYSTANSPLHF.

CDR3 in amino acids: CASSQGISSYNEQFF. CDR3 sequence (DNA): TGTGCCAGCAGCCAGGGGATTAGCTCCTACAATGAGCAGTTCTTC. This rearrangement joins TRBV2 to TRBJ2-1; TRBD1 might be the D (6 bases). Germline V lookup: CDR1 SNHLY, CDR2 FYNNEI. Trimming took 6 bases from V and 0 from J, leaving 12 bases between them. This CDR3 is built from 15 residues.

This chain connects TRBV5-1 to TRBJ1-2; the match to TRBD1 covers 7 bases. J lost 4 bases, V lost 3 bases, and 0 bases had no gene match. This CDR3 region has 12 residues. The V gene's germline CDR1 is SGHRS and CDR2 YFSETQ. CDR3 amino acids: CASSWDSYGYTF. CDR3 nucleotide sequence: TGCGCCAGCAGCTGGGACAGCTATGGCTACACCTTC.

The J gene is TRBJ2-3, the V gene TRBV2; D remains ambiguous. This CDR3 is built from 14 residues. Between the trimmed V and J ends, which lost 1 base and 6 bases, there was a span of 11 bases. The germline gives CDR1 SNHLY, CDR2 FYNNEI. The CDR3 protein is CASSEEIDRDTQYF. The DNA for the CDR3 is TGTGCCAGCAGTGAAGAGATTGATCGGGATACGCAGTATTTT.

CDR3 loop: CATSKLLATGYTF. In nucleotides, the CDR3 is TGTGCCACCAGCAAGCTTCTAGCGACTGGCTACACCTTC. The chain couples TRBV15 to TRBJ1-2; D is undetermined. The V end was cut by 4 bases, the J end by 7 bases, with 13 bases between. CDR1 is LNHNV, CDR2 YYDKDF, per germline (reference sequence). This CDR3 region has 13 residues.

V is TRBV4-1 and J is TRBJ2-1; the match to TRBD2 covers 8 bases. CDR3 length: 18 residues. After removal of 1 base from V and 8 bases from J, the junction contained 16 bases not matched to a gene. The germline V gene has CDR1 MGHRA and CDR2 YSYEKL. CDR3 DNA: TGCGCCAGCAGCCAAGCGCCCGGTAGCGGGGAGATGGTCTATGAGCAGTTCTTC. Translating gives CASSQAPGSGEMVYEQFF.

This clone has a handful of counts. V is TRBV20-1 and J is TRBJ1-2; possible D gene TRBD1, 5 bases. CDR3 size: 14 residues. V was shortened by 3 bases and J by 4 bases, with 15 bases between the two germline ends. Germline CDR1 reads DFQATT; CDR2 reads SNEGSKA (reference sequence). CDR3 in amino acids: CSASVPDIFYGYTF. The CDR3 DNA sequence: TGCAGTGCTAGTGTCCCGGACATCTTCTATGGCTACACCTTC.

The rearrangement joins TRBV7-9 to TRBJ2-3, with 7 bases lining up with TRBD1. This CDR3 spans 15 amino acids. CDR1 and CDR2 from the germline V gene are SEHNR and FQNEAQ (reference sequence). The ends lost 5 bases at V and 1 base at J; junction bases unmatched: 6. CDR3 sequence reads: CASSAQGGGTDTQYF. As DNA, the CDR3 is TGTGCCAGCAGCGCCCAAGGGGGCGGCACAGATACGCAGTATTTT.

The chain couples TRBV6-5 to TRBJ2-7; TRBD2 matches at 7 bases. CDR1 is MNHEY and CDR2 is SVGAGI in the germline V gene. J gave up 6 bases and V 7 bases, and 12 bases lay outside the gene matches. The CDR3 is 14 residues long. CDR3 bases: TGTGCCAGCACCAGGGCGAGCGGGGCCGGCGAGCAGTACTTC. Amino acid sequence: CASTRASGAGEQYF.

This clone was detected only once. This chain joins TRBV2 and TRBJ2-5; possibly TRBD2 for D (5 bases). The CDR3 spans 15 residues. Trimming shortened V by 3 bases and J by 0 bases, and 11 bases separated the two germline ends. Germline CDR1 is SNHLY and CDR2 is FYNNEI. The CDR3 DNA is TGTGCCAGCAGTGAGGGAGTCGGGCACCAAGAGACCCAGTACTTC. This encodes CASSEGVGHQETQYF.

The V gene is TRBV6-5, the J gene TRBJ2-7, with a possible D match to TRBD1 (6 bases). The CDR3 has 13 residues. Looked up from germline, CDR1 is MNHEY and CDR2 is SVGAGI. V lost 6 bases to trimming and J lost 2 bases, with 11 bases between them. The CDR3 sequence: CASRTGSAYEQYF. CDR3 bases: TGTGCCAGCAGGACAGGTTCTGCCTACGAGCAGTACTTC.

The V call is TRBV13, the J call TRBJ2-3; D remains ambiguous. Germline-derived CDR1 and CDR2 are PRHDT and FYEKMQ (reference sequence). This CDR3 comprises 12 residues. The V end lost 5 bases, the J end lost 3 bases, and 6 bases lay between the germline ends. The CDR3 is CASSLRTDTQYF. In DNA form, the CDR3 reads TGTGCCAGCAGCCTTCGTACAGATACGCAGTATTTT.

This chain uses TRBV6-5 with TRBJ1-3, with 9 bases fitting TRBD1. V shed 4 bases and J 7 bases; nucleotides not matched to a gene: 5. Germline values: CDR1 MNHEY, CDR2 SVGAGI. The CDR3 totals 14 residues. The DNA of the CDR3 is TGTGCCAGCAGTTCACAGGGGGCGGGGAACACCATATATTTT. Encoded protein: CASSSQGAGNTIYF.